This T cell receptor (beta chain) was captured in a study of cytotoxic CD8 clonotypes in ibrutinib-treated CLL. Study observations and caveats: The clonality rise at ibrutinib response reflected private clonotype expansion. Clonality grew at ibrutinib response; at progression, it decreased back toward baseline. Patients showed higher baseline clonality than age-matched healthy donors, and it tracked circulating CD8+ T-cell counts.

This clone came up a few times. Its antigen is still unknown. Produced via immunoSEQ multiplex PCR; TCRdb's table is partial and in-frame only. The sample lists hundreds of thousands of clones, 67% occurring once. This receptor was identified in a human donor with chronic lymphocytic leukemia. Sequenced here: PBMCs, sampled after 36 months of ibrutinib treatment.

The CDR3 sequence is CASREDRAIYEQYF. The CDR3 nucleotides read TGTGCCAGCAGAGAGGACAGGGCGATCTACGAGCAGTACTTC. The chain joins TRBV6-6 to TRBJ2-7; 8 bases align to TRBD1. The CDR3 covers 14 residues. Germline-derived CDR1 and CDR2 are MNHNY and SVGAGI (reference sequence). V dropped 6 bases and J dropped 3; count of bases not matched to a gene: 7.